The source of this T cell receptor beta chain is a study of neurological immune-mediated disorders. Trimming shortened V by 1 base and J by 3 bases, and 10 bases separated the two germline ends. The CDR3 contains 14 residues. From germline, CDR1 is SGHDT and CDR2 YYEEEE. This clonotype was recorded at least ten times. TCRdb recomputed calls from the 5' RACE reads with MiXCR, one row per CDR3 protein. The sample contains 90,000 to 150,000 distinct CDR3 sequences, roughly 3.2% of which appear only once. The origin of this receptor is a woman in her 30s with multiple sclerosis. The rearrangement uses TRBV5-6 and TRBJ1-2; tentatively, D is TRBD1 (5 bases). The sample consisted of PBMCs. CDR3: CASSLLGDDYGYTF. The CDR3 coding sequence is TGTGCCAGCAGCTTGTTAGGGGATGACTATGGCTACACCTTC.